This TCR beta chain was recorded in a study of response to subunit inactivated influenza vaccine. Study-wide results and limits: Seasonal influenza vaccination, on each occasion, was suggested by the authors to recruit few new T cells.

MiXCR, applied by TCRdb to the RT-PCR reads, yields one record per CDR3 protein. The table shows 450,000 to 700,000 distinct CDR3 sequences, with approximately 14% occurring only once. About this clonotype itself: The antigen is undetermined.

Germline loops: CDR1 SGHRS, CDR2 YFSETQ. Losses at the gene ends were 0 bases for V and 5 bases for J; bases not matched to a gene: 3. This CDR3 comprises 15 residues. The starting material was PBMCs from blood, obtained about 12 days after vaccination. The chain links TRBV5-1 to TRBJ2-1; the match to TRBD2 covers 9 bases. This TCR derives from a man in his forties or fifties who received an inactivated influenza vaccine. Here the CDR3 DNA reads TGCGCCAGCAGCTTGGGGGGACTAGCAAACAATGAGCAGTTCTTC. As protein: CASSLGGLANNEQFF.